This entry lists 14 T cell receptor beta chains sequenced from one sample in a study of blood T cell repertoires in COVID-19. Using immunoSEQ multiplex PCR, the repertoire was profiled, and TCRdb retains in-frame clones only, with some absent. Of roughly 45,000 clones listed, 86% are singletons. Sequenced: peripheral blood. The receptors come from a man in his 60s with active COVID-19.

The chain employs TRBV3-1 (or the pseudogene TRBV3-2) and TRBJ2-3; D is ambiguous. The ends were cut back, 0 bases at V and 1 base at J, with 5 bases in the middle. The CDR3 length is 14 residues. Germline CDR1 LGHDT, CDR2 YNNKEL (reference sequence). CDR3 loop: CASSQDPGTDTQYF. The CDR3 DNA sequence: TGTGCCAGCAGCCAAGATCCTGGCACAGATACGCAGTATTTT.

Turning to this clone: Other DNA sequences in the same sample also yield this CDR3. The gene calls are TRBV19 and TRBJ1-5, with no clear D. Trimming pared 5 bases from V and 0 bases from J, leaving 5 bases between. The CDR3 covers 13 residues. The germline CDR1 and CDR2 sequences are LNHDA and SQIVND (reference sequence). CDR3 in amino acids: CASSLNSNQPQHF. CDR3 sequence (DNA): TGTGCCAGTAGTCTTAATAGCAATCAGCCCCAGCATTTT.

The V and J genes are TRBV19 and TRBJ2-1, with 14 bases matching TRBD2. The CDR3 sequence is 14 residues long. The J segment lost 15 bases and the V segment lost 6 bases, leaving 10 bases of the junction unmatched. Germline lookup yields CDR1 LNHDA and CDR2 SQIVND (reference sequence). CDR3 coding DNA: TGTGCCAGTAGGCCGGGACTAGCGGGAGAGAGGCTGTTCTTC. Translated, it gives CASRPGLAGERLFF.

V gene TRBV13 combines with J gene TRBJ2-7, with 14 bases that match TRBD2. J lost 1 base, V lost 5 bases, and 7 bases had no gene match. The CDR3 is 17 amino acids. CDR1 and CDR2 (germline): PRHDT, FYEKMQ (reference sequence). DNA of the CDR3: TGTGCCAGCAGCCTCCTTCGACTAGCGGGAGGGTCCTACGAGCAGTACTTC. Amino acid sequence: CASSLLRLAGGSYEQYF.

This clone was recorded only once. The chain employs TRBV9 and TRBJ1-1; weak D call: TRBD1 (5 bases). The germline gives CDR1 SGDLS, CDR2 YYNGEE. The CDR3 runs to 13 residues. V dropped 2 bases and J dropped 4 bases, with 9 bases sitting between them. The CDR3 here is CASSVGGRTEAFF. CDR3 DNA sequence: TGTGCCAGCAGCGTCGGGGGTCGCACTGAAGCTTTCTTT.

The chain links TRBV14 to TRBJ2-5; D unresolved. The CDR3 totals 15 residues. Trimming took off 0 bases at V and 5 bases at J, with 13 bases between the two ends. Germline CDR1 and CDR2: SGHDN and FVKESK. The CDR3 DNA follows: TGTGCCAGCAGCCAAGATCTTAGTGTTTGGGAGACCCAGTACTTC. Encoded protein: CASSQDLSVWETQYF. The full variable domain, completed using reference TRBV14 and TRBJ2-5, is EAGVTQFPSHSVIEKGQTVTLRCDPISGHDNLYWYRRVMGKEIKFLLHFVKESKQDESGMPNNRFLAERTGGTYSTLKVQPAELEDSGVYFCASSQDLSVWETQYFGPGTRLLVL.

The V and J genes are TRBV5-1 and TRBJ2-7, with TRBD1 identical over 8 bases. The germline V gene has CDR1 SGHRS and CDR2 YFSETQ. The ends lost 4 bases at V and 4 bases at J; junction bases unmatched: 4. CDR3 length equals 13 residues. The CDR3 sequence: CASSDDRGYEQYF. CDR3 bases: TGCGCCAGCAGCGACGACAGGGGATACGAGCAGTACTTC.

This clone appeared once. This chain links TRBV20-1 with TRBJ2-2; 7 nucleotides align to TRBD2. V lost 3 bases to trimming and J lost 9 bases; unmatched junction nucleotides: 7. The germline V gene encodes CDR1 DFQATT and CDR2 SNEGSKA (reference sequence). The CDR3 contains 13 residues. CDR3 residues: CSASPGTTRELFF. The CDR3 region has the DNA TGCAGTGCTAGTCCCGGGACTACCCGGGAGCTGTTTTTT.

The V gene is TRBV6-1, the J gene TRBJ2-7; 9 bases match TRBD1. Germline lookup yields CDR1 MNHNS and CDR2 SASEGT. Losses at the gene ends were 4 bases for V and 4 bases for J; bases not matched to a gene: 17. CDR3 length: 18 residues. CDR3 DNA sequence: TGTGCCAGCAGTGGGGACAGGGTACTAGTGAGTATCTATTACGAGCAGTACTTC. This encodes CASSGDRVLVSIYYEQYF.

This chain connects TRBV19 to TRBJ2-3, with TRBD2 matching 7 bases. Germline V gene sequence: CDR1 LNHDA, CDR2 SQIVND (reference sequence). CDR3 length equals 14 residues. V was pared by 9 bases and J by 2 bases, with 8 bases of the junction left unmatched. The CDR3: CASKRDLNTDTQYF. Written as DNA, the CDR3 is TGTGCCAGCAAGCGGGACCTAAACACAGATACGCAGTATTTT. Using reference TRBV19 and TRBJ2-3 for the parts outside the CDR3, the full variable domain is DGGITQSPKYLFRKEGQNVTLSCEQNLNHDAMYWYRQDPGQGLRLIYYSQIVNDFQKGDIAEGYSVSREKKESFPLTVTSAQKNPTAFYLCASKRDLNTDTQYFGPGTRLTVL.

CDR3 DNA sequence: TGTGCCAGCAGTTACTCGATGGGGAGCTCCTACGAGCAGTACTTC. Translation: CASSYSMGSSYEQYF. The chain carries TRBV6-2 or TRBV6-3 and TRBJ2-7; tentatively, D is TRBD2 (5 bases). The germline V gene encodes CDR1 MNHEY and CDR2 SVGEGT. Trimming took 0 bases from V and 0 from J, leaving 9 bases between them. The CDR3 extends over 15 amino acids.

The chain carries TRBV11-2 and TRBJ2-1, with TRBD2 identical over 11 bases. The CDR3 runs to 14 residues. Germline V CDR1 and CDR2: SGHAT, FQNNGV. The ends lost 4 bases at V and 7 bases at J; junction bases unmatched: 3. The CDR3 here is CASSSGTSGNEQFF. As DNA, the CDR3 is TGTGCCAGCAGCTCCGGGACTAGCGGAAATGAGCAGTTCTTC.

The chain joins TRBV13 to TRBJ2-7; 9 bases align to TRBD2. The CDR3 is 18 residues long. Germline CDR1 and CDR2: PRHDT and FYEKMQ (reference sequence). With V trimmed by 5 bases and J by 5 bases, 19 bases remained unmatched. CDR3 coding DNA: TGTGCCAGCAGCACATGGCCCCCTATAGCGGGAGAGCTGGACGAGCAGTACTTC. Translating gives CASSTWPPIAGELDEQYF.

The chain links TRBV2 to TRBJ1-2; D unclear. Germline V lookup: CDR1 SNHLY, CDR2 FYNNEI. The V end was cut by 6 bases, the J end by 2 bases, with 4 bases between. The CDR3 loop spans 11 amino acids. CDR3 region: CASSQNYGYTF. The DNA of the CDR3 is TGTGCCAGCAGCCAAAACTATGGCTACACCTTC.